These T cell receptor beta chains were read from a single sample in a study of OX40 agonist ivuxolimab in advanced cancers. Sequenced by immunoSEQ multiplex PCR; TCRdb stores in-frame clones only, minus some. This table has about 76,000 clones, 70% to 90% appearing once. The specimen was CD4+ or CD8+ T cells sorted from blood, collected in a trial of the OX40 agonist ivuxolimab. The source of these receptors is an adult with an advanced solid tumor such as melanoma, head and neck, liver or kidney cancer. The CDR3 runs from the conserved cysteine through the conserved F or W. The order of the fields is D gene, J gene, clone size, V gene, CDR3 protein, CDR3 DNA. D genes are given only for firm matches. The listing skips clone size in some rows; elsewhere it reads once, few, many or a size class.

>NA|TRBJ2-1|NA|TRBV4-1
CASSQGNEQFF
TGCGCCAGCAGCCAGGGGAATGAGCAGTTCTTC
>TRBD1|TRBJ1-2|NA|TRBV7-2
CASSLDRGWMNGYTF
TGTGCCAGCAGCCTGGACAGGGGTTGGATGAATGGCTACACCTTC
>NA|TRBJ1-2|NA|TRBV14
CASSQVHSSNYGYTF
TGTGCCAGCAGCCAAGTACACAGCTCTAACTATGGCTACACCTTC
>NA|TRBJ2-7|NA|TRBV7-9
CASALGDPYEQYF
TGTGCCAGCGCATTGGGGGACCCCTACGAGCAGTACTTC
>NA|TRBJ2-7|few|TRBV12-5
CASGPEPWQGNEQYF
TGTGCTAGTGGCCCCGAGCCGTGGCAGGGAAATGAGCAGTACTTC
>NA|TRBJ2-7|NA|TRBV5-6
CASSLATVYEQYF
TGTGCCAGCAGCTTGGCGACAGTCTACGAGCAGTACTTC
>TRBD1|TRBJ1-5|NA|TRBV19
CASSIAAGGGQPQHF
TGTGCCAGTAGTATAGCTGCAGGGGGGGGACAGCCCCAGCATTTT
>NA|TRBJ1-1|NA|TRBV2
CASRDMNTEAFF
TGTGCCAGCAGGGATATGAACACTGAAGCTTTCTTT
>NA|TRBJ2-3|few|TRBV5-1
CASSLAPLRGTDTQYF
TGCGCCAGCAGCTTGGCCCCTCTCCGGGGGACAGATACGCAGTATTTT
>TRBD2|TRBJ2-3|NA|TRBV11-1
CASSLLAGFTDTQYF
TGTGCCAGCAGCTTATTAGCGGGTTTCACAGATACGCAGTATTTT
>NA|TRBJ2-7|NA|TRBV20-1
CSARANTGQYF
TGCAGTGCTAGAGCTAATACAGGGCAGTACTTC
>NA|TRBJ2-4|NA|TRBV19
CASSAYPQVGEYIQYF
TGTGCCAGTAGTGCCTACCCCCAGGTGGGGGAATACATTCAGTACTTC
>TRBD2|TRBJ2-7|NA|TRBV19
CASSIHSGRILHSYEQYF
TGTGCCAGTAGTATACACAGCGGGAGGATCCTTCACTCCTACGAGCAGTACTTC
>TRBD2|TRBJ2-3|NA|TRBV30
CAWSLAGGPVDTQYF
TGTGCCTGGAGTCTAGCGGGGGGGCCGGTAGATACGCAGTATTTT
>NA|TRBJ1-4|NA|TRBV2
CASSEEGATNEKLFF
TGTGCCAGCAGTGAAGAGGGGGCAACTAATGAAAAACTGTTTTTT
>NA|TRBJ1-4|NA|TRBV5-1
CASSLGGLGGEKLFF
TGCGCCAGCAGCTTGGGCGGCCTCGGTGGTGAAAAACTGTTTTTT
>NA|TRBJ2-2|few|TRBV2
CASSEDKFGTAFF
TGTGCCAGCAGTGAGGACAAGTTTGGTACTGCTTTTTTT
>TRBD2|TRBJ2-3|once|TRBV30
CAWTSGRSSTDTQYF
TGTGCCTGGACTAGCGGGAGGTCTAGCACAGATACGCAGTATTTT
>NA|TRBJ2-7|NA|TRBV6-6
CASSYGRAIPYEQYF
TGTGCCAGCAGTTACGGCCGGGCAATCCCCTACGAGCAGTACTTC
>TRBD1|TRBJ2-7|NA|TRBV7-9
CASSLRAVGTGGENEQYF
TGTGCCAGCAGCTTACGCGCGGTCGGGACAGGGGGCGAAAACGAGCAGTACTTC
>TRBD1|TRBJ1-2|NA|TRBV30
CAWSGTGGDYTF
TGTGCCTGGAGTGGGACAGGCGGGGACTACACCTTC
>TRBD1|TRBJ1-5|NA|TRBV6-6
CASRQGAGQPQHF
TGTGCCAGCAGACAGGGGGCTGGTCAGCCCCAGCATTTT
>NA|TRBJ2-7|NA|TRBV5-6
CASSPTGESSYEQYF
TGTGCCAGCAGCCCCACGGGGGAGAGCTCCTACGAGCAGTACTTC
>NA|TRBJ2-6|NA|TRBV7-3
CASSLGVRVGANVLTF
TGTGCCAGCAGCTTAGGGGTCAGGGTTGGGGCCAACGTCCTGACTTTC
>NA|TRBJ2-2|NA|TRBV12-2
CASPPHITGELFF
TGTGCAAGTCCTCCCCACATCACCGGGGAGCTGTTTTTT
>NA|TRBJ1-3|NA|TRBV15
CATSRVGQVSGNTIYF
TGTGCCACCAGCAGAGTGGGACAAGTCAGCGGAAACACCATATATTTT
>NA|TRBJ2-6|NA|TRBV19
CASSKDTTGFGANVLTF
TGTGCCAGTAGTAAGGACACTACTGGGTTTGGGGCCAACGTCCTGACTTTC
>NA|TRBJ2-1|NA|TRBV11-3
CASSLRVAHNEQFF
TGTGCCAGCAGCTTAAGGGTTGCGCACAATGAGCAGTTCTTC
>TRBD2|TRBJ2-3|NA|TRBV11-2
CASRSILTGTSGFFDTQYF
TGTGCCAGCAGATCCATATTAACCGGGACTAGCGGATTCTTCGATACGCAGTATTTT
>TRBD1|TRBJ2-1|NA|TRBV7-8
CASSLEVTGVYSSYNEQFF
TGTGCCAGCAGCTTAGAGGTGACAGGGGTGTATTCCTCCTACAATGAGCAGTTCTTC
>TRBD1|TRBJ1-1|NA|TRBV7-9
CASSLQGANTEAFF
TGTGCCAGCAGCTTACAGGGGGCAAACACTGAAGCTTTCTTT
>NA|TRBJ2-7|NA|TRBV11-2
CASSFFLNEQYF
TGTGCCAGCAGCTTTTTCTTGAACGAGCAGTACTTC
>NA|TRBJ1-2|NA|TRBV6-6
CASKRPGGNYGYTF
TGTGCCAGCAAAAGGCCCGGCGGGAACTATGGCTACACCTTC
>TRBD1|TRBJ2-1|once|TRBV11-2
CASSLEPTGVLGVF
TGTGCCAGCAGCTTAGAACCGACAGGGGTCCTCGGGGTCTTC
>TRBD2|TRBJ2-3|NA|TRBV5-1
CASSLRGGRSDTQYF
TGCGCCAGCAGCTTGCGTGGCGGGAGGTCAGATACGCAGTATTTT
>NA|TRBJ2-1|NA|TRBV7-8
CASTSQGGNFSYNEQFF
TGTGCCAGCACCTCCCAGGGCGGCAACTTCTCCTACAATGAGCAGTTCTTC
>TRBD1|TRBJ2-1|NA|TRBV7-9
CALSQGTGVDEQFF
TGTGCCCTCAGTCAGGGGACAGGGGTGGATGAGCAGTTCTTC
>NA|TRBJ2-6|NA|TRBV19
CASSIGVAGGANVLTF
TGTGCCAGTAGTATAGGCGTGGCGGGGGGGGCCAACGTCCTGACTTTC
>NA|TRBJ1-1|NA|TRBV19
CASSIDGNTEAFF
TGTGCCAGTAGTATAGACGGGAACACTGAAGCTTTCTTT
>NA|TRBJ2-7|NA|TRBV7-3
CASSLGPYGRDEQYF
TGTGCCAGCAGCTTAGGCCCTTATGGCAGGGACGAGCAGTACTTC
>TRBD1|TRBJ2-7|NA|TRBV10-1
CATSRDSAGEQYF
TGCGCCACCTCACGGGACAGCGCCGGCGAGCAGTACTTC
>NA|TRBJ2-5|NA|TRBV9
CASSASLGWETQYF
TGTGCCAGCAGCGCGTCACTAGGGTGGGAGACCCAGTACTTC
>NA|TRBJ1-5|NA|TRBV16
CASSQFTEMSNQPQHF
TGTGCCAGCAGCCAATTTACAGAAATGAGCAATCAGCCCCAGCATTTT
>NA|TRBJ1-1|NA|TRBV7-2
CASSLVGLKNTEAFF
TGTGCCAGCAGCTTAGTCGGGTTGAAGAACACTGAAGCTTTCTTT
>NA|TRBJ1-6|medium-sized|TRBV11-2
CASSSNPTTPLHF
TGTGCCAGCAGCTCGAACCCGACTACACCCCTCCACTTT
>TRBD2|TRBJ2-5|once|TRBV5-4
CASSSPSGDQETQYF
TGTGCCAGCAGCTCCCCTAGCGGGGATCAAGAGACCCAGTACTTC
>NA|TRBJ2-1|NA|TRBV6-5
CATGHYNEQFF
TGTGCTACGGGACACTACAATGAGCAGTTCTTC
>TRBD2|TRBJ2-2|once|TRBV2
CAAGGLAGDPWTGELFF
TGTGCCGCTGGCGGGCTAGCGGGGGATCCGTGGACCGGGGAGCTGTTTTTT
>TRBD2|TRBJ2-7|NA|TRBV5-4
CASSLAGGERGYEQYF
TGTGCCAGCAGCTTGGCGGGTGGGGAGCGGGGGTACGAGCAGTACTTC
>NA|TRBJ2-7|once|TRBV7-6
CASSLGRADEQYF
TGTGCCAGCAGCTTAGGAAGGGCTGACGAGCAGTACTTC
>NA|TRBJ1-1|NA|TRBV11-2
CASSLFSRGNTEAFF
TGTGCCAGCAGCTTGTTTTCCCGGGGGAACACTGAAGCTTTCTTT
>NA|TRBJ2-2|NA|TRBV6-6
CASSSPGLNTGELFF
TGTGCCAGCAGCTCTCCAGGACTAAACACCGGGGAGCTGTTTTTT
>TRBD1|TRBJ1-5|NA|TRBV12-5
CASGPGQVERPQHF
TGTGCTAGTGGTCCCGGACAGGTGGAACGGCCCCAGCATTTT